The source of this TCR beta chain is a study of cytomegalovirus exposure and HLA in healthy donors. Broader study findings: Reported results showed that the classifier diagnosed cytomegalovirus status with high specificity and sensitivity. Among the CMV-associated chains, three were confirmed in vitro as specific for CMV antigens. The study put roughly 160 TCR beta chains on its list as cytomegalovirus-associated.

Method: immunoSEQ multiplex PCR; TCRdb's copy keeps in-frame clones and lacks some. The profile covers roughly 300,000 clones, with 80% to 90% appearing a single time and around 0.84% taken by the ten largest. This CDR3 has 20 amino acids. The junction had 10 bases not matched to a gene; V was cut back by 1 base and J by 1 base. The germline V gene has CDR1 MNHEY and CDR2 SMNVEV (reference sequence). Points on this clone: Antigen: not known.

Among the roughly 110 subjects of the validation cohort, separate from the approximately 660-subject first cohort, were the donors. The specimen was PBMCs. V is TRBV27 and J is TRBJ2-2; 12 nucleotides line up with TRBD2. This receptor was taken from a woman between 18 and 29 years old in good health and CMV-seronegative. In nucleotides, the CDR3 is TGTGCCAGCAGTTTATTGACTAGCGGGAGTAGGGCCCTGAACACCGGGGAGCTGTTTTTT. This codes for CASSLLTSGSRALNTGELFF.